This entry is about one TCR beta chain. As yet, its antigen is unknown. One end of the junction varies from germline; a read error may be responsible. This sample includes further DNA sequences coding for the same CDR3. Germline V gene lookup returns CDR1 MNHEY and CDR2 SVGAGI. CDR3 size: 14 residues. This PCR relied on a set of 60 Vbeta primers and 13 Jbeta primers. Here immunoSEQ multiplex PCR was the method, and the copy in TCRdb shows in-frame clones only, minus some. The sample shows 150,000 to 190,000 clones, around 82% of them seen only once. This sample is drawn from a study of cytomegalovirus exposure and HLA in healthy donors. Points from the study as a whole: No immune exposure information besides CMV serostatus was available. There were reportedly fewer N-insertions in an Asian-associated ancestry cluster than the approximately 670-donor mean, in a later analysis.

Sequencing used PBMCs. This TCR came from a woman aged 45-65 years in good health and CMV-seropositive. This chain links TRBV6-5 with TRBJ1-1; D remains ambiguous. For the CDR3, the DNA is TGTGCCAGCAGCGGAGCTTTAGGTAACACTGAAGCCTTCTTT. Protein product: CASSGALGNTEAFF.